This T cell receptor (beta chain) was retrieved from a study of blood T cell repertoires in COVID-19. Study-wide context: COVID-19 samples collected from the United States, Italy and Spain covered acute and convalescent phases. PBMCs, B-cell-depleted T cells, or T cells provided the cDNA or gDNA that made up the material.

Per the study methods: Estimation of nucleated cell counts relied on the amplification of reference gene primers. This table comes from immunoSEQ multiplex PCR, and its TCRdb copy is limited to in-frame clones, with some not included. The V and J calls and clone size come from that table; D and trimming were worked out from the DNA. Among 250,000 to 350,000 clones, approximately 90% were seen once, and the ten largest hold approximately 0.84%. Trimming at V came to 3 bases and at J to 3 bases, leaving 2 bases not matched to a gene. Germline V gene lookup returns CDR1 SGHNT and CDR2 YYREEE (reference sequence). The CDR3 is 13 residues long.

The receptor was derived from a man aged 25-40 years with acute or convalescent COVID-19. Material for sequencing was peripheral blood. This chain connects TRBV5-4 to TRBJ2-7; 8 nucleotides agree with TRBD1. CDR3 DNA: TGTGCCAGCAGCTCGGGACAGGACTACGAGCAGTACTTC. It translates to CASSSGQDYEQYF.